This TCR beta chain was observed in a study of spatial heterogeneity in lung cancer. Via MiXCR, TCRdb re-called the 5' RACE reads, giving one row per CDR3 protein. The table lists around 100,000 distinct CDR3 sequences, about 4.4% of them singletons. The study's findings and limits: Mutation tallies in tumors tracked expanded intratumoral alpha and beta TCR counts.

This clonotype came up a few times. What it binds is not known. The germline CDR1 and CDR2 sequences are SGDLS and YYNGEE. V was cut by 3 bases and J by 6 bases, with 19 bases left in between. The CDR3 has 15 amino acids. As to time point: sample taken at primary tumor resection. Sequencing was performed on lung tumor tissue, taken at surgery. The sequence derives from a male donor with early-stage non-small cell lung cancer. The V gene is TRBV9, the J gene TRBJ2-7; D not resolved. The CDR3 DNA reads TGTGCCAGCAGCGCCACCGGAGTGTCGTGGGGCGAGCAGTACTTC. This translates into CASSATGVSWGEQYF.